A selection of T cell receptor beta chains follows, all from one sample in a study of T cell responses to AZD1222 COVID-19 vaccine. Libraries were prepared by immunoSEQ multiplex PCR; TCRdb keeps only in-frame clonotypes and omits some of them. Of some 180,000 clones in the sample, 85% to 95% were seen once. Sequencing was performed on peripheral blood, taken 28 days after the second dose of the MenACWY control vaccine. Source of these receptors: an adult who received the MenACWY meningococcal vaccine as a control. Each CDR3 is given with its conserved first and last residue. A D gene is named only where the DNA matches it firmly. Expanded clones get a size class; other rows say once, few or many, or leave the size out.

D	V	J	size	CDR3	DNA
.	TRBV5-6	TRBJ1-4	.	CASSLAGQEKLFF	TGTGCCAGCAGCTTGGCCGGACAGGAAAAACTGTTTTTT
.	TRBV5-4	TRBJ1-2	.	CASSWDRHLYGYTF	TGTGCCAGCAGCTGGGACCGACACCTCTATGGCTACACCTTC
.	TRBV19	TRBJ1-4	.	CASTNRGGSTNEKLFF	TGTGCCAGTACCAACCGAGGGGGGTCAACTAATGAAAAACTGTTTTTT
.	TRBV6-5	TRBJ1-5	.	CASSRGAGNQPQHF	TGTGCCAGCAGTCGGGGGGCTGGCAATCAGCCCCAGCATTTT
.	TRBV6-6	TRBJ1-4	.	CASSPPPGATNEKLFF	TGTGCCAGCAGTCCCCCCCCCGGGGCAACTAATGAAAAACTGTTTTTT
.	TRBV30	TRBJ1-6	once	CAWSLLRRPLHF	TGTGCCTGGAGTCTCCTTAGGCGACCCCTCCACTTT
.	TRBV28	TRBJ1-2	.	CASRAPFGDEGAVYGYTF	TGTGCCAGCAGGGCGCCCTTCGGGGACGAAGGAGCCGTCTATGGCTACACCTTC
.	TRBV28	TRBJ1-5	.	CASSLGSPRAQPQHF	TGTGCCAGCAGTTTGGGCAGTCCCCGTGCCCAGCCCCAGCATTTT
TRBD2	TRBV30	TRBJ2-2	.	CAWSGIAGGRTINTGELFF	TGTGCCTGGAGTGGAATAGCGGGGGGCCGAACGATAAACACCGGGGAGCTGTTTTTT
TRBD1	TRBV11-2	TRBJ1-2	.	CASINTGGSGYTF	TGTGCCAGCATCAACACAGGGGGCAGTGGCTACACCTTC
.	TRBV7-3	TRBJ2-2	.	CASSSRDGMNTGELFF	TGTGCCAGCAGCTCCCGGGACGGCATGAACACCGGGGAGCTGTTTTTT
.	TRBV2	TRBJ2-1	.	CASSEWEKGFF	TGTGCCAGCAGTGAATGGGAGAAAGGGTTCTTC
TRBD1	TRBV5-1	TRBJ1-1	.	CASSRQGLRTEAFF	TGCGCCAGCAGCCGACAGGGTTTAAGGACTGAAGCTTTCTTT
TRBD1	TRBV19	TRBJ1-1	.	CASSYLTGGVRTEAFF	TGTGCCAGTAGCTACCTGACAGGGGGCGTAAGGACTGAAGCTTTCTTT
.	TRBV19	TRBJ1-4	.	CASSSQGLFNEKLFF	TGTGCCAGTAGTAGCCAGGGTCTCTTCAATGAAAAACTGTTTTTT
.	TRBV4-1	TRBJ2-3	.	CASSQEAGSLNTDTQYF	TGCGCCAGCAGCCAAGAAGCTGGGAGTCTTAACACAGATACGCAGTATTTT
.	TRBV7-2	TRBJ1-1	.	CASSLTGMITEAFF	TGTGCCAGCAGCTTGACAGGTATGATCACTGAAGCTTTCTTT
.	TRBV4-1	TRBJ2-7	once	CASSQAVSVGWSEQYF	TGCGCCAGCAGCCAGGCTGTTAGCGTAGGTTGGTCCGAGCAGTACTTC
.	TRBV19	TRBJ1-5	once	CASNPWTRASGNQPQHF	TGTGCCAGTAATCCCTGGACCCGGGCTAGCGGCAATCAGCCCCAGCATTTT
TRBD1	TRBV7-9	TRBJ1-2	.	CASITDRGQAGYTF	TGTGCCAGCATTACCGACAGGGGGCAAGCTGGCTACACCTTC
.	TRBV7-9	TRBJ1-1	.	CASSPFRLGGLNTEAFF	TGTGCCAGCAGCCCATTCCGATTAGGGGGACTGAACACTGAAGCTTTCTTT
.	TRBV30	TRBJ2-2	.	CAWSPPSHGGELFF	TGTGCCTGGAGTCCCCCATCCCATGGCGGGGAGCTGTTTTTT
.	TRBV6-5	TRBJ1-1	.	CASRQDSTISMAFF	TGTGCCAGCAGGCAGGACAGTACGATATCAATGGCTTTCTTT
TRBD1	TRBV5-4	TRBJ2-1	.	CASSWGVDRASNEQFF	TGTGCCAGCAGCTGGGGGGTGGACAGGGCGAGCAATGAGCAGTTCTTC
.	TRBV11-3	TRBJ2-1	.	CASSLGAGSYNEQFF	TGTGCCAGCAGCTTAGGAGCGGGCTCCTACAATGAGCAGTTCTTC
.	TRBV4-2	TRBJ1-2	once	CASSQAGSPYGYTF	TGTGCCAGCAGCCAGGCGGGGAGCCCCTATGGCTACACCTTC
TRBD1	TRBV7-2	TRBJ1-2	.	CASSLAGTGKIVGYGYTF	TGTGCCAGCAGCTTAGCTGGGACAGGGAAAATTGTAGGGTATGGCTACACCTTC
.	TRBV5-5	TRBJ1-1	.	CASSLVNTEAFF	TGTGCCAGCAGCTTGGTCAACACTGAAGCTTTCTTT
TRBD2	TRBV4-1	TRBJ2-5	.	CASSQDPSGGEETQYF	TGCGCCAGCAGCCAAGACCCTAGCGGGGGGGAAGAGACCCAGTACTTC
TRBD1	TRBV11-2	TRBJ1-5	.	CASSLKGASKDQPQHF	TGTGCCAGCAGCTTAAAGGGGGCCAGTAAAGATCAGCCCCAGCATTTT
TRBD1	TRBV7-2	TRBJ1-3	once	CASSTGTGTGNTIYF	TGTGCCAGCAGCACGGGGACAGGGACAGGAAACACCATATATTTT
.	TRBV2	TRBJ2-5	.	CASSRGTLEETQYF	TGTGCCAGCAGCCGCGGGACATTGGAAGAGACCCAGTACTTC
.	TRBV5-6	TRBJ1-3	.	CASSLGRSSGNTIYF	TGTGCCAGCAGCTTGGGGAGGAGCTCTGGAAACACCATATATTTT
TRBD1	TRBV9	TRBJ2-2	.	CASSVSQGAIGELFF	TGTGCCAGCAGCGTATCACAGGGGGCAATCGGGGAGCTGTTTTTT
.	TRBV5-1	TRBJ2-2	.	CASSFGGNTGELFF	TGCGCCAGCAGCTTCGGGGGGAACACCGGGGAGCTGTTTTTT
.	TRBV4-1	TRBJ2-7	.	CASSQVPGSLSYEQYF	TGCGCCAGCAGCCAAGTTCCAGGTTCTCTCTCCTACGAGCAGTACTTC
.	TRBV5-1	TRBJ1-1	.	CASSPRGRRMIEAFF	TGCGCCAGCAGCCCCCGAGGTCGCAGAATGATTGAAGCTTTCTTT
.	TRBV5-6	TRBJ2-5	.	CASSSPRGHRETQYF	TGTGCCAGCAGCTCCCCCCGGGGACATCGAGAGACCCAGTACTTC
TRBD2	TRBV28	TRBJ2-7	few	CASSTAGALSYEQYF	TGTGCCAGCAGTACAGCGGGGGCCCTGTCCTACGAGCAGTACTTC
.	TRBV15	TRBJ1-3	.	CATSRSPGTSGNTIYF	TGTGCCACCAGCAGGTCTCCAGGAACCTCTGGAAACACCATATATTTT
.	TRBV18	TRBJ2-1	once	CASSLAGGSYNEQFF	TGTGCCAGCTCACTGGCCGGAGGGTCCTACAATGAGCAGTTCTTC
TRBD1	TRBV7-3	TRBJ1-1	.	CASSSVQGAVTEAFF	TGTGCCAGCAGCTCGGTACAGGGGGCGGTCACTGAAGCTTTCTTT
.	TRBV5-4	TRBJ2-3	.	CASSTGQRGDTQYF	TGTGCCAGCAGCACGGGACAGCGGGGAGATACGCAGTATTTT
.	TRBV11-1	TRBJ1-2	few	CASSLDRTSGYTF	TGTGCCAGCAGCCTCGACAGGACTTCAGGCTACACCTTC
.	TRBV7-2	TRBJ1-4	.	CASSRAQFNEKLFF	TGTGCCAGCAGTAGAGCACAGTTTAATGAAAAACTGTTTTTT
.	TRBV27	TRBJ1-4	.	CASSEKIQIENEKLFF	TGTGCCAGCAGCGAAAAAATACAGATTGAGAATGAAAAACTGTTTTTT
.	TRBV14	TRBJ1-2	.	CASSQNRNYGYTF	TGTGCCAGCAGCCAAAACAGGAACTATGGCTACACCTTC
TRBD1	TRBV19	TRBJ1-1	.	CASRLDRGPTNEAFF	TGTGCCAGTAGGCTAGACAGGGGACCCACCAATGAAGCTTTCTTT
.	TRBV29-1	TRBJ1-2	.	CSVEGRGDKNYGYTF	TGCAGCGTTGAGGGCAGGGGAGATAAGAACTATGGCTACACCTTC
.	TRBV3-1/TRBV3-2	TRBJ1-1	.	CASSQGGDTEAFF	TGTGCCAGCAGCCAAGGGGGGGACACTGAAGCTTTCTTT
.	TRBV2	TRBJ1-2	.	CASSEKRGSIGYTF	TGTGCCAGCAGTGAAAAGAGGGGCAGTATCGGCTACACCTTC
.	TRBV10-3	TRBJ1-4	.	CAISRDPTREKLFF	TGTGCCATCAGCCGGGACCCAACGAGGGAAAAACTGTTTTTT
TRBD2	TRBV6-5	TRBJ2-1	.	CASRRSGGNEQFF	TGTGCCAGCAGGAGGAGCGGGGGGAATGAGCAGTTCTTC